Listed below are T cell receptor beta chains from one sample, sequenced in a study of regulatory T cells in long-lasting Graves disease. TCRdb passed the multiplex PCR reads through MiXCR, listing each CDR3 protein once. The sample carries 700,000 or so distinct CDR3 sequences, approximately 31% recorded once. This sample comprised peripheral blood mononuclear cells (PBMCs), obtained when the disease was refractory, from a patient treated with antithyroid drugs. The receptors were gathered from a female donor with Graves disease. The CDR3 runs from the conserved cysteine through the conserved F or W. D genes are given only for firm matches. Expanded clones get a size class; other rows say once, few or many, or leave the size out.

size	V	J	D	CDR3	DNA
few	TRBV4-1	TRBJ2-4	TRBD1	CASSQDRTGDGNIQYF	TGCGCCAGCAGCCAAGATCGGACAGGGGATGGAAACATTCAGTACTTC
few	TRBV30	TRBJ1-5	TRBD1	CAWSVQGAQPQHF	TGTGCCTGGAGTGTGCAGGGGGCTCAGCCCCAGCATTTT
many	TRBV2	TRBJ1-1	.	CASRRTMVGTEAFF	TGTGCCAGCAGGAGGACCATGGTCGGCACTGAAGCTTTCTTT
few	TRBV2	TRBJ1-3	TRBD1	CASSGDRVGGNTIYF	TGTGCCAGCAGCGGAGACAGGGTAGGAGGAAACACCATATATTTT
.	TRBV19	TRBJ1-2	.	CASSGRTIYGYTF	TGTGCCAGTAGTGGACGGACAATCTATGGCTACACCTTC
.	TRBV7-9	TRBJ1-3	TRBD1	CASSFQTGPSGNTIYF	TGTGCCAGCAGCTTTCAGACAGGGCCCTCTGGAAACACCATATATTTT
.	TRBV12-3/TRBV12-4	TRBJ2-5	.	CASSFSLTQYF	TGTGCCAGCAGTTTTAGTTTGACCCAGTACTTC
many	TRBV29-1	TRBJ2-7	TRBD2	CSVEDRLAGSYEQYF	TGCAGCGTTGAAGACCGGCTAGCGGGTTCCTACGAGCAGTACTTC
.	TRBV6-2/TRBV6-3	TRBJ2-7	TRBD1	CASSYMLGDSRWEQYF	TGTGCCAGCAGTTACATGTTGGGGGACAGTCGCTGGGAGCAGTACTTC
.	TRBV7-6	TRBJ1-4	.	CASSQRYRGQGEKLFF	TGTGCCAGCAGCCAAAGATACCGGGGGCAGGGCGAAAAACTGTTTTTT
few	TRBV27	TRBJ1-2	.	CASSLSRTGWGYTF	TGTGCCAGCAGTTTATCAAGGACGGGTTGGGGCTACACCTTC
few	TRBV7-8	TRBJ1-1	.	CASSPMRGGTEAFF	TGTGCCAGCAGCCCGATGAGAGGGGGCACTGAAGCTTTCTTT
.	TRBV5-1	TRBJ1-4	TRBD1	CASSLAGTGGNEKLFF	TGCGCCAGCAGCTTGGCCGGGACAGGGGGTAATGAAAAACTGTTTTTT
many	TRBV11-2	TRBJ2-2	TRBD1	CASSLGTGDTGELFF	TGTGCCAGCAGCTTGGGGACAGGGGACACCGGGGAGCTGTTTTTT
.	TRBV19	TRBJ1-2	TRBD1	CASSIDGSGTATLYGYTF	TGTGCCAGTAGTATAGATGGCTCCGGGACAGCAACACTCTATGGCTACACCTTC